This TCR beta chain was sequenced in a study of blood T cells in healthy people across ages (dated by TCRdb to the mid-2010s). Turning to the overall study: In model experiments, roughly one uniquely barcoded TCR beta cDNA molecule per two T cells was captured by template switching. The study measured age-related changes in TCR beta repertoire diversity using deep sequencing normalized with unique cDNA molecular identifiers. Four age groups were formed from the donors: young (average approximately 15 years), middle-aged (approximately 40), aged (over 55) and long-lived (more than 75). To avoid experimental bias, donors of different ages were spread randomly across the sequencing lanes. The study analyzed two additional independent replicas of 1 million unique cDNA reads from the same blood draw for two donors, one aged 18 to 30 and one aged 80 or older.

Receptors were amplified or captured by 5' RACE. TCRdb shows the sequencer as Illumina HiSeq 2500. A second PCR of about 7 to 12 cycles was run with a J-beta primer mix and a sample-barcoded 5' primer. Each TCR beta cDNA molecule received a unique molecular identifier from a template-switch 5' adaptor carrying 12 random nucleotides. Each sample yielded at least 3 million CDR3-containing paired-end reads. First-strand cDNA was synthesized from all RNA with the Mint cDNA synthesis kit, primed by a TRBC-specific oligonucleotide. Following uracil-DNA glycosylase treatment, all cDNA underwent a first 18-cycle PCR with the universal primers M1SS and BC2_uni_R. In the original analysis: Normalization of each sample was performed by random selection of 1 million high-quality reads, each carrying a distinct molecular identifier. Reads sharing molecular identifiers were discarded rather than binned into consensus sequences. MiTCR, run with a Q25 quality threshold and the strictest error-elimination algorithm, handled CDR3 identification, clonotype clustering and error correction. A nonparametric unseen species model with Euler transformation was used to estimate a lower bound on total TCR beta diversity. TCRdb trimmed public reads at Q25 via fastp, called clones via MiXCR and kept in-frame beta chains. Entries are consolidated by CDR3 protein sequence, retaining the most common genes and DNA. The authors' filters were not applied to this entry. The sample includes about 640,000 distinct CDR3 sequences, with under 70% observed a single time. The top ten hold over 35% of the sample.

A note on this clonotype: Its antigen has not been determined. Base qualities are missing; no much larger clone stands one base away.

On the study overall, not on this receptor specifically: Because the CMV infection status of the donors was unknown, age-related changes in expanded clonotypes may potentially have been confounded. As age increased, observed TCR beta diversity per million T cells dropped in a roughly linear way, and a significant reduction was already evident by age roughly 36. Total diversity estimates from one million sequenced T cells were considered lower bounds and underestimates. A strong correlation was found between observed TCR beta diversity and the percentage of naive T cells measured by flow cytometry. Compared with the aged group, more naive CD4+ T cells, fewer expanded clones and increased TCR diversity were shown by the long-lived group, suggesting age selection. Conclusive comparison of naive and antigen-experienced compartments was prevented by the profiling of bulk unsorted PBMCs.

Systemically healthy Caucasian individuals from Russia, 35 to 50 in total and aged about 6 to 90 years, were included as donors. Around 10 milliliters of peripheral blood were drawn from each donor into EDTA-treated Vacutainer tubes. Ficoll-Paque density-gradient centrifugation was used to isolate PBMCs, with at least 6 million per sample. Total RNA was extracted from PBMCs with Trizol reagent, with at least 5.5 micrograms obtained per sample. The percentages of naive CD45RAhigh/CD27high T cells were determined by flow cytometry on a PBMC aliquot from every donor. The TCR originated in a man aged 60-69 years in good health. Sequencing was carried out using blood.

The nucleotides are TGCAGCGGGCGGCGGGGGGGGAATGAGCAGTTCTTC. It translates to CSGRRGGNEQFF. The chain is encoded by TRBV29-1 joined to TRBJ2-1; TRBD2 lines up with 9 middle nucleotides. The CDR3 starts with the cysteine, ends with the phenylalanine, and has 12 residues. Just the 36-base CDR3 DNA is kept, in frame starting at base 1. The V end gives up 7 bases and the J end 7 bases, leaving 5 bases in the junction not matched to a gene. The germline V gene supplies CDR1 SQVTM and CDR2 ANQGSEA.